This T cell receptor (beta chain) comes out of a study of blood T cell repertoires in COVID-19. Libraries were prepared by immunoSEQ multiplex PCR; TCRdb keeps only in-frame clonotypes and omits some of them. This table has some 40,000 clones, 86% appearing once. The germline V gene encodes CDR1 LGHDT and CDR2 YNNKEL (reference sequence). This CDR3 is 14 amino acids long. With 8 bases removed from V and 8 bases from J, the gap between germline ends came to 19 bases. The chain couples TRBV3-1 (or the pseudogene TRBV3-2) to TRBJ2-1, with D possibly TRBD1 on 6 matching bases. The sample comprised peripheral blood. This TCR was recovered from a man aged 40-49 years with active COVID-19. DNA of the CDR3: TGTGCCAGCCGAGACTTCAGGGGTCGGGATGAGCAGTTCTTC. It is translated as CASRDFRGRDEQFF.